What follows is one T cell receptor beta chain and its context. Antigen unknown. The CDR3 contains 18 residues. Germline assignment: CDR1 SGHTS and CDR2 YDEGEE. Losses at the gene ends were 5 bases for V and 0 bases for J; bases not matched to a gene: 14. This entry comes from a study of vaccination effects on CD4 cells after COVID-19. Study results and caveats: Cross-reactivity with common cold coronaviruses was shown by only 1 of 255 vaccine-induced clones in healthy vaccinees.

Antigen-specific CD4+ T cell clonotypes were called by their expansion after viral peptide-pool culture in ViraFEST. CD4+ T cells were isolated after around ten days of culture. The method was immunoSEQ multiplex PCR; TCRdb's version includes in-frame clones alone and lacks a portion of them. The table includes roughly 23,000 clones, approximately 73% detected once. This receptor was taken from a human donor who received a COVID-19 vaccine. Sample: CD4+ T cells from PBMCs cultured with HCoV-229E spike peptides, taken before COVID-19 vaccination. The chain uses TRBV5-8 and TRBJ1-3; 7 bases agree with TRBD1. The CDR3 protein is CASRPTDRDLFSGNTIYF. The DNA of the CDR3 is TGTGCCAGCAGGCCGACCGACAGGGACCTTTTCTCTGGAAACACCATATATTTT.